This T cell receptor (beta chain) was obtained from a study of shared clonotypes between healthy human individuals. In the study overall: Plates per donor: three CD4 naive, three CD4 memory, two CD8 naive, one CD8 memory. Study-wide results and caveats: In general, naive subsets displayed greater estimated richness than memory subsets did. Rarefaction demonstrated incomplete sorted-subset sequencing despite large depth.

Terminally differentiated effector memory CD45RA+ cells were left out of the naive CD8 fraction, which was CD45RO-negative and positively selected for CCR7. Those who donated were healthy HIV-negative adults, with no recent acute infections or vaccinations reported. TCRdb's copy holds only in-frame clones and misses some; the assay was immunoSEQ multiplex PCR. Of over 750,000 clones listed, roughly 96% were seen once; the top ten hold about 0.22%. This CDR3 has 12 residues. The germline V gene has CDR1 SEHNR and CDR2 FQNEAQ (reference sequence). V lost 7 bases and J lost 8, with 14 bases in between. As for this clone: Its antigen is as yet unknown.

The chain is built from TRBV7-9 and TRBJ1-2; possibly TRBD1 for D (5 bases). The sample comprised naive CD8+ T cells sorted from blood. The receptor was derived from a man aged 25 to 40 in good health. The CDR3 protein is CASTKGSGGYTF. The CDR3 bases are TGTGCCAGCACCAAGGGGTCTGGCGGCTACACCTTC.